The entry below gives a single TCR beta chain sequence along with its context. This sample is part of a study of blood T cell repertoires in COVID-19. The V and J ends lost 6 bases and 4 bases respectively, with 18 bases between them. Germline lookup yields CDR1 WNHNN and CDR2 SYGVQD (reference sequence). The CDR3 has 15 amino acids. Only in-frame clones appear in the TCRdb table, and some are missing; sequencing was by immunoSEQ multiplex PCR. The table records more than 65,000 clones, about 80% of them present only once. This TCR came from a woman older than 75 with acute or convalescent COVID-19. The V call is TRBV10-1, the J call TRBJ1-1, with D possibly being TRBD1 (5 bases). The specimen was peripheral blood. CDR3 bases: TGCGCCAGCAGGCCCAGGTTGGGGGGTGGCACTGAAGCTTTCTTT. It translates to CASRPRLGGGTEAFF.